A selection of T cell receptor beta chains follows, all from one sample in a study of T cell changes during pregnancy in multiple sclerosis. The assay was immunoSEQ multiplex PCR, and TCRdb's table has in-frame clones only and misses some. The sample lists 90,000 or so clones, about nine tenths seen once, with 3.5% in the top ten. The source material was PBMCs, sampled in the first trimester of pregnancy. These receptors all stem from a female donor in good health, serving as a control in a pregnancy study. Some clones in this sample may be carry-over from other donors' samples. CDR3s include the opening cysteine and the closing phenylalanine or tryptophan. A D gene is named only where the DNA matches it firmly. A row's size may be missing; if present it is once, few, many or a size class.

V gene	D gene	J gene	clone size	CDR3 length	CDR3 protein	CDR3 DNA
TRBV7-2	TRBD1	TRBJ1-2	once	15	CASSLDRGPNYGYTF	TGTGCCAGCAGCTTGGACAGGGGGCCTAACTATGGCTACACCTTC
TRBV9	.	TRBJ2-7	.	15	CASSVTPDGDYEQYF	TGTGCCAGCAGCGTAACCCCCGACGGAGACTACGAGCAGTACTTC
TRBV15	TRBD1	TRBJ2-3	few	14	CATSLGQGSDTQYF	TGTGCCACCAGCTTAGGACAGGGGTCCGATACGCAGTATTTT
TRBV19	TRBD1	TRBJ1-1	.	15	CASSPATGWNTEAFF	TGTGCCAGTAGTCCGGCGACAGGGTGGAACACTGAAGCTTTCTTT
TRBV2	.	TRBJ2-3	.	13	CASSEGVASTQYF	TGTGCCAGCAGTGAAGGGGTAGCGTCTACGCAGTATTTT
TRBV28	.	TRBJ2-1	.	13	CASCGSGYNEQFF	TGTGCCAGCTGCGGCTCGGGGTACAATGAGCAGTTCTTC
TRBV28	TRBD1	TRBJ1-2	.	13	CAIGQGANYGYTF	TGTGCCATCGGACAGGGAGCTAACTATGGCTACACCTTC
TRBV18	.	TRBJ2-2	once	16	CASSPRSGPNTGELFF	TGTGCCAGCTCCCCTCGTAGCGGTCCGAACACCGGGGAGCTGTTTTTT
TRBV7-2	TRBD2	TRBJ2-1	.	14	CASSLRREVNEQFF	TGTGCCAGCAGCTTAAGGCGGGAGGTAAATGAGCAGTTCTTC
TRBV20-1	.	TRBJ1-1	once	11	CSARAQFEAFF	TGCAGTGCTAGGGCACAATTTGAAGCTTTCTTT
TRBV4-2	TRBD2	TRBJ2-7	.	16	CASSQALAGGSYEQYF	TGTGCCAGCAGCCAGGCGCTAGCGGGCGGTTCCTACGAGCAGTACTTC
TRBV5-1	TRBD2	TRBJ2-1	.	15	CASRPLAGAYNEQFF	TGCGCCAGCAGACCACTAGCGGGGGCCTACAATGAGCAGTTCTTC
TRBV10-2	.	TRBJ2-2	.	14	CASSPQGGTGELFF	TGCGCCAGCTCTCCCCAGGGTGGCACCGGGGAGCTGTTTTTT
TRBV10-3	.	TRBJ2-7	.	15	CAISEGQANSYEQYF	TGTGCCATCAGTGAGGGGCAGGCAAACTCCTACGAGCAGTACTTC
TRBV28	TRBD2	TRBJ2-7	once	16	CASIEGGGGAPYEQYF	TGTGCCAGCATCGAAGGGGGCGGGGGGGCTCCCTACGAGCAGTACTTC
TRBV28	.	TRBJ2-3	.	14	CASSLRVAPDTQYF	TGTGCCAGCAGTTTGAGGGTAGCGCCAGATACGCAGTATTTT
TRBV7-8	TRBD1	TRBJ2-5	.	16	CASSFPGTGTRETQYF	TGTGCCAGCAGCTTTCCCGGGACAGGGACAAGAGAGACCCAGTACTTC
TRBV10-3	.	TRBJ2-5	.	14	CAISSGGHQETQYF	TGTGCCATCAGCTCCGGGGGGCATCAAGAGACCCAGTACTTC
TRBV6-1	.	TRBJ1-1	.	13	CATSRDMNTEAFF	TGTGCCACCTCACGGGACATGAACACTGAAGCTTTCTTT
TRBV5-6	TRBD1	TRBJ1-1	.	16	CASSRTGGSRYAEAFF	TGTGCCAGCAGCAGAACAGGGGGCTCCCGATACGCTGAAGCTTTCTTT
TRBV16	.	TRBJ1-2	.	13	CASSQSRGSAYTF	TGTGCCAGCAGCCAATCAAGGGGGTCGGCGTACACCTTC
TRBV2	.	TRBJ2-2	once	15	CASSDSRPGTGELFF	TGTGCCAGCAGTGATAGTAGGCCGGGGACCGGGGAGCTGTTTTTT
TRBV19	TRBD1	TRBJ2-2	.	13	CASRGGIDGELFF	TGTGCCAGTAGAGGGGGCATTGACGGGGAGCTGTTTTTT
TRBV11-2	TRBD2	TRBJ2-2	.	17	CASSLVYGFGGTGELFF	TGTGCCAGCAGCTTAGTCTACGGCTTCGGGGGGACCGGGGAGCTGTTTTTT
TRBV7-8	TRBD2	TRBJ2-1	.	18	CASSFPSGRAHAYNEQFF	TGTGCCAGCAGCTTTCCTAGCGGGAGGGCCCACGCCTACAATGAGCAGTTCTTC
TRBV11-2	TRBD2	TRBJ2-7	.	16	CASSLGRGRGSYEQYF	TGTGCCAGCAGCTTAGGACGCGGGAGGGGCTCCTACGAGCAGTACTTC
TRBV19	.	TRBJ2-1	.	12	CASSNPRSYKFF	TGTGCCAGTAGTAACCCCAGGTCGTATAAGTTCTTC
TRBV4-3	TRBD1	TRBJ2-7	.	15	CASSQQTGTGGEQYF	TGCGCCAGCAGCCAACAGACCGGGACAGGGGGCGAGCAGTACTTC
TRBV10-3	TRBD1	TRBJ2-7	.	15	CAISDTGVGVGEQYF	TGTGCCATCAGTGACACAGGGGTAGGGGTCGGTGAGCAGTACTTC
TRBV28	TRBD2	TRBJ2-5	.	16	CASRTAFSGGRETQYF	TGTGCCAGCAGGACCGCCTTTAGCGGGGGGAGGGAGACCCAGTACTTC
TRBV11-1	TRBD2	TRBJ2-7	.	17	CASSPRRGALVDYEQYF	TGTGCCAGCAGCCCTAGGCGGGGGGCGCTTGTCGACTACGAGCAGTACTTC
TRBV16	TRBD1	TRBJ1-5	.	15	CASSHSGQGNQPQHF	TGTGCCAGCAGCCATTCTGGACAGGGCAATCAGCCCCAGCATTTT
TRBV5-5	TRBD1	TRBJ2-7	.	18	CASSPRDSLSAFSYEQYF	TGTGCCAGCAGCCCCCGGGACAGTCTAAGCGCCTTCTCCTACGAGCAGTACTTC
TRBV7-8	TRBD1	TRBJ2-7	.	13	CASSLGTGPGQYF	TGTGCCAGCAGCTTAGGGACAGGGCCAGGGCAGTACTTC
TRBV27	.	TRBJ2-1	once	12	CASGRVVDEQFF	TGTGCCAGCGGCCGGGTGGTCGATGAGCAGTTCTTC
TRBV9	TRBD1	TRBJ2-1	.	13	CASSTGQLNEQFF	TGTGCCAGCAGCACGGGACAGCTTAATGAGCAGTTCTTC
TRBV27	.	TRBJ2-7	.	14	CASSLWGESYEQYF	TGTGCCAGCAGTTTATGGGGGGAGTCCTACGAGCAGTACTTC
TRBV10-3	TRBD2	TRBJ2-1	.	15	CAISGRSGGPNEQFF	TGTGCCATCAGTGGCCGTAGCGGGGGGCCCAATGAGCAGTTCTTC
TRBV25-1	TRBD2	TRBJ2-5	.	14	CASSAPSGGETQYF	TGTGCCAGCAGTGCTCCTAGCGGGGGAGAGACCCAGTACTTC
TRBV28	TRBD1	TRBJ2-5	.	14	CASREGTAQETQYF	TGTGCCAGCAGGGAAGGGACAGCCCAAGAGACCCAGTACTTC
TRBV25-1	TRBD2	TRBJ2-3	.	17	CASSDLGTSGGTDTQYF	TGTGCCAGCAGTGACCTGGGGACTAGCGGGGGGACGGATACGCAGTATTTT
TRBV4-1	.	TRBJ2-2	.	16	CASSQDQGRNTGELFF	TGCGCCAGCAGCCAAGATCAAGGGAGGAACACCGGGGAGCTGTTTTTT
TRBV7-2	TRBD1	TRBJ1-4	.	14	CASAPETGNEKLFF	TGTGCCAGCGCCCCGGAGACAGGGAATGAAAAACTGTTTTTT
TRBV2	TRBD2	TRBJ2-3	.	16	CASSHNQAGDVDTQYF	TGTGCCAGCAGTCACAATCAAGCGGGAGACGTAGATACGCAGTATTTT
TRBV6-6	.	TRBJ2-3	.	11	CASSPGDTQYF	TGTGCCAGCAGCCCGGGTGATACGCAGTATTTT
TRBV4-2	TRBD2	TRBJ2-3	.	18	CASSQEIWSGGNTDTQYF	TGTGCCAGCAGCCAAGAGATTTGGAGCGGGGGGAACACAGATACGCAGTATTTT
TRBV29-1	TRBD1	TRBJ2-3	few	14	CSVRQGGGTDTQYF	TGCAGCGTCCGACAGGGCGGTGGCACAGATACGCAGTATTTT
TRBV4-1	.	TRBJ1-4	.	16	CASSHPWRGKGEKLFF	TGCGCCAGCAGCCATCCCTGGCGGGGGAAGGGAGAAAAACTGTTTTTT
TRBV4-1	.	TRBJ1-2	.	13	CASRRDNDYGYTF	TGCGCCAGCAGACGGGACAACGACTATGGCTACACCTTC
TRBV28	.	TRBJ1-5	.	16	CASSPRGLNSNQPQHF	TGTGCCAGCAGTCCACGGGGACTGAATAGCAATCAGCCCCAGCATTTT
TRBV5-5	.	TRBJ1-5	.	14	CASSLAQSNQPQHF	TGTGCCAGCAGCTTGGCACAGAGCAATCAGCCCCAGCATTTT
TRBV27	.	TRBJ1-5	.	13	CASSLNGVQPQHF	TGTGCCAGCAGTTTAAACGGGGTTCAGCCCCAGCATTTT
TRBV5-8	.	TRBJ2-7	.	13	CASSLGQNYEQYF	TGTGCCAGCAGCTTGGGACAGAACTACGAGCAGTACTTC
TRBV28	TRBD1	TRBJ1-5	.	16	CASSLVGTGVGQPQHF	TGTGCCAGCAGTTTAGTAGGGACAGGGGTCGGTCAGCCCCAGCATTTT
TRBV30	TRBD2	TRBJ2-7	once	16	CAWRTVRAGALGEQYF	TGTGCCTGGAGGACCGTGCGAGCGGGAGCATTAGGCGAGCAGTACTTC
TRBV27	TRBD1	TRBJ1-2	.	15	CASSTRDRADYGYTF	TGTGCCAGCAGTACCCGGGACAGGGCGGACTATGGCTACACCTTC
TRBV7-8	TRBD1	TRBJ2-7	.	15	CASSRTRTGLNEQYF	TGTGCCAGCAGCCGTACCCGGACAGGGCTGAACGAGCAGTACTTC
TRBV4-3	TRBD2	TRBJ2-5	.	15	CASSRLAGVVETQYF	TGCGCCAGCAGCCGACTAGCGGGAGTTGTCGAGACCCAGTACTTC
TRBV5-5	TRBD2	TRBJ2-2	.	13	CASLAGATGELFF	TGTGCCAGTCTAGCGGGAGCGACCGGGGAGCTGTTTTTT